Shown below are 30 T cell receptor beta chains from a single sample sequenced in a study of shared clonotypes between healthy human individuals. The repertoire was sequenced with immunoSEQ multiplex PCR; TCRdb's copy has only in-frame clones and lacks some. Of about half a million clones in the sample, 78% were seen once. Sequenced sample: PBMCs. These TCRs come from a woman between 40 and 50 years old in good health. Some clones in this sample may be carry-over from other donors' samples.

With respect to this clone: The same CDR3 arises from other DNA sequences in this sample as well. This chain links TRBV6-1 with TRBJ2-6, with 7 bases lining up with TRBD2. Germline V gene sequence: CDR1 MNHNS, CDR2 SASEGT. CDR3 length: 16 residues. Trimming took 3 bases from V and 0 from J; bases not matched to a gene: 2. In nucleotides, the CDR3 is TGTGCCAGCAGTGATCTAGCGGCCTCTGGGGCCAACGTCCTGACTTTC. It codes for CASSDLAASGANVLTF.

This sequence joins TRBV5-1 and TRBJ2-3; the D call may be TRBD1 or TRBD2 (5 bases each). The CDR3 extends over 14 amino acids. The germline CDR1 and CDR2 sequences are SGHRS and YFSETQ. V dropped 3 bases and J dropped 4 bases, with 12 bases sitting between them. The chain's CDR3 is CASSSGTLADTQYF. DNA of the CDR3: TGCGCCAGCAGCTCCGGGACGCTAGCAGATACGCAGTATTTT. Based on the CDR3 plus reference TRBV5-1 and TRBJ2-3, the full variable domain is KAGVTQTPRYLIKTRGQQVTLSCSPISGHRSVSWYQQTPGQGLQFLFEYFSETQRNKGNFPGRFSGRQFSNSRSEMNVSTLELGDSALYLCASSSGTLADTQYFGPGTRLTVL.

The chain is built from TRBV7-8 and TRBJ2-2; D remains ambiguous. V gave up 0 bases and J gave up 7 bases, with 12 bases separating them. There are 15 residues in the CDR3. The germline V gene encodes CDR1 SGHVS and CDR2 FQNEAQ. The CDR3 protein is CASSLAQYSSGELFF. CDR3 in DNA: TGTGCCAGCAGCTTAGCGCAGTATAGTAGCGGGGAGCTGTTTTTT.

This rearrangement joins TRBV11-2 to TRBJ1-1; TRBD1 matches at 10 bases. V gave up 1 base and J gave up 5 bases; unmatched junction bases: 10. Germline values: CDR1 SGHAT, CDR2 FQNNGV. This CDR3 has 17 amino acids. The CDR3 loop reads CASSLGLGTGVRTEAFF. CDR3 in DNA: TGTGCCAGCAGCTTAGGACTCGGGACAGGGGTGCGGACTGAAGCTTTCTTT. The full variable domain, its missing parts supplied by reference TRBV11-2 and TRBJ1-1, is EAGVAQSPRYKIIEKRQSVAFWCNPISGHATLYWYQQILGQGPKLLIQFQNNGVVDDSQLPKDRFSAERLKGVDSTLKIQPAKLEDSAVYLCASSLGLGTGVRTEAFFGQGTRLTVV.

V gene TRBV7-2 combines with J gene TRBJ2-7; perhaps TRBD2 as D (6 bases). The CDR3 runs 13 residues. V lost 5 bases to trimming and J lost 7 bases, with 15 bases between them. The germline V gene has CDR1 SGHTA and CDR2 FQGNSA. CDR3 DNA: TGTGCCAGCAGCCCGGGACTCCCTCTGGAGCAGTACTTC. Translated, it gives CASSPGLPLEQYF.

V and J are TRBV7-9 and TRBJ2-7; 10 bases line up with TRBD2. The CDR3 has 14 residues. Per germline, CDR1 SEHNR and CDR2 FQNEAQ (reference sequence). Losses at the gene ends were 0 bases for V and 5 bases for J; bases not matched to a gene: 1. CDR3 in amino acids: CASSLASGRHEQYF. The CDR3 nucleotides are TGTGCCAGCAGCTTAGCTAGCGGGAGGCACGAGCAGTACTTC.

V and J are TRBV21-1 and TRBJ1-5. TRBV21-1 is labeled a pseudogene. The length of the CDR3 is 15 residues. CDR3 residues: CASSSLGGSNQPQHF. CDR3 bases: TGTGCCAGCAGCTCCCTGGGAGGGAGCAATCAGCCCCAGCATTTT.

The chain carries TRBV6-5 and TRBJ2-7; 7 nucleotides align to TRBD1. With 7 bases clipped from V and 3 bases from J, the junction kept 6 bases outside the gene matches. There are 13 residues in the CDR3. From germline, CDR1 is MNHEY and CDR2 SVGAGI. CDR3 region: CASKIPGGYEQYF. The CDR3 nucleotides are TGTGCCAGCAAAATACCAGGGGGCTACGAGCAGTACTTC.

The chain combines TRBV7-3 with TRBJ2-1; 7 positions agree with TRBD2. The CDR3 spans 14 residues. The V gene end was trimmed by 5 bases and the J gene end by 10 bases; junction bases not matched to a gene: 11. Germline lookup yields CDR1 SGHTA and CDR2 FQGTGA. CDR3 DNA sequence: TGTGCCAGCAGCCGCACTGGTGGGAGGGACGAGCAGTTCTTC. This codes for CASSRTGGRDEQFF.

V gene TRBV5-1 combines with J gene TRBJ2-7; TRBD2 aligns across 13 bases. J gave up 2 bases and V 4 bases, and 3 bases lay outside the gene matches. Germline V gene lookup returns CDR1 SGHRS and CDR2 YFSETQ. The CDR3 consists of 15 residues. The CDR3 protein is CASSPGLAGPYEQYF. CDR3 coding DNA: TGCGCCAGCAGCCCGGGACTAGCGGGGCCCTACGAGCAGTACTTC.

The chain employs TRBV5-4 and TRBJ2-2; D uncertain. Trimming shortened V by 3 bases and J by 1 base, and 10 bases separated the two germline ends. Germline loops: CDR1 SGHNT, CDR2 YYREEE (reference sequence). This CDR3 has 15 amino acids. DNA for the CDR3: TGTGCCAGCAGCTACGGACGAGGGAACACCGGGGAGCTGTTTTTT. Encoded protein: CASSYGRGNTGELFF.

The chain links TRBV27 to TRBJ1-6; D gene uncertain. The CDR3 loop spans 12 amino acids. Trimming stripped 2 bases from V and 11 bases from J, with 7 bases between. From germline, CDR1 is MNHEY and CDR2 SMNVEV (reference sequence). The CDR3 DNA reads TGTGCCAGCAGTTTACCCCCGGCACCCCTCCACTTT. Protein product: CASSLPPAPLHF.

In this sample, this clone turned up a few times. The chain has TRBV28 and TRBJ2-5; tentative D call: TRBD2 (6 bases). This CDR3 contains 14 residues. Germline V gene data show CDR1 as MDHEN and CDR2 as SYDVKM. The V end lost 6 bases, the J end lost 5 bases, and 16 bases lay between the germline ends. Here the CDR3 reads CASSPIPSVETQYF. CDR3 sequence (DNA): TGTGCCAGCAGCCCGATCCCTAGCGTCGAGACCCAGTACTTC.

V and J are TRBV6-1 and TRBJ1-1, with D possibly TRBD1 on 5 matching bases. This CDR3 comprises 15 residues. In germline, CDR1 is MNHNS, CDR2 SASEGT. The V and J ends lost 10 bases and 4 bases respectively, with 22 bases between them. Here the CDR3 DNA reads TGTGCCACCCACCCGAGTCCAGGGCTTGGCACTGAAGCTTTCTTT. Its protein product is CATHPSPGLGTEAFF.

The chain is built from TRBV7-2 and TRBJ2-5; weak D call: TRBD1 (6 bases). CDR3 length equals 14 residues. CDR1 and CDR2 (germline): SGHTA, FQGNSA. With 7 bases removed from V and 2 bases from J, the gap between germline ends came to 14 bases. The CDR3 is CASNLGALQETQYF. CDR3 DNA: TGTGCCAGCAACCTGGGGGCGCTACAAGAGACCCAGTACTTC.

V usage is TRBV27 and J usage is TRBJ2-2, with D perhaps matching TRBD2 (5 bases). Per germline, CDR1 MNHEY and CDR2 SMNVEV (reference sequence). Trimming stripped 6 bases from V and 5 bases from J, with 10 bases between. This CDR3 region has 13 residues. CDR3 nucleotides: TGTGCCAGCAGGGGAACTAGAACCGGGGAGCTGTTTTTT. It yields the protein CASRGTRTGELFF.

This clone was counted a few times. The chain couples TRBV7-9 to TRBJ2-1; D uncertain. The V end was cut by 1 base, the J end by 12 bases, with 16 bases between. Germline-derived CDR1 and CDR2 are SEHNR and FQNEAQ (reference sequence). CDR3 size: 14 residues. The CDR3 reads CASSLGFSSLVQFF. DNA of the CDR3: TGTGCCAGCAGCTTAGGCTTTAGTTCCCTCGTGCAGTTCTTC. The variable domain in full, with the rest retrieved from reference TRBV7-9 and TRBJ2-1, is DTGVSQNPRHKITKRGQNVTFRCDPISEHNRLYWYRQTLGQGPEFLTYFQNEAQLEKSRLLSDRFSAERPKGSFSTLEIQRTEQGDSAMYLCASSLGFSSLVQFFGPGTRLTVL.

The chain couples TRBV7-9 to TRBJ2-7, with no clear D. This CDR3 is built from 12 residues. Between the trimmed V and J ends, which lost 5 bases and 2 bases, there was a span of 7 bases. From germline, CDR1 is SEHNR and CDR2 FQNEAQ (reference sequence). CDR3 in DNA: TGTGCCAGCAGCACCACAACCTACGAGCAGTACTTC. This codes for CASSTTTYEQYF.

This clone has only one observation. This is likely an artifact of a read error, given a far larger clone one base away. This chain connects TRBV7-9 to TRBJ1-2, with D possibly being TRBD1 (5 bases). The V end was cut by 0 bases, the J end by 9 bases, with 14 bases between. Per the germline V gene, CDR1 is SEHNR and CDR2 is FQNEAQ (reference sequence). The CDR3 is 14 residues long. The CDR3 region has the DNA TGTGCCAGCAGCTTAGCCGGGACCGCATATTGCTACACCTTC. Residues: CASSLAGTAYCYTF. Full variable domain (missing parts from reference TRBV7-9 and TRBJ1-2): DTGVSQNPRHKITKRGQNVTFRCDPISEHNRLYWYRQTLGQGPEFLTYFQNEAQLEKSRLLSDRFSAERPKGSFSTLEIQRTEQGDSAMYLCASSLAGTAYCYTFGSGTRLTVV.

V usage is TRBV2 and J usage is TRBJ2-3; TRBD2 matches at 8 bases. V was clipped by 6 bases and J by 10 bases; unmatched bases: 6. The CDR3 is 12 residues long. CDR1 and CDR2 from the germline V gene are SNHLY and FYNNEI. CDR3 bases: TGTGCCAGCAGCTCCAGGACTAGCCCGCAGTATTTT. This sequence encodes CASSSRTSPQYF.

The rearrangement links TRBV11-2 to TRBJ1-2; possible D gene TRBD1, 6 bases. With 1 base removed from V and 8 bases from J, the gap between germline ends came to 14 bases. The germline CDR1 and CDR2 sequences are SGHAT and FQNNGV. CDR3 length equals 14 residues. The chain's CDR3 is CASSLAQGIGGYTF. DNA of the CDR3: TGTGCCAGCAGCTTAGCCCAGGGGATCGGCGGCTACACCTTC.

The rearrangement joins TRBV10-1 to TRBJ1-3; D is uncertain. CDR3 length: 13 amino acids. Germline values: CDR1 WNHNN, CDR2 SYGVQD (reference sequence). The ends were cut back, 11 bases at V and 0 bases at J, with 11 bases in the middle. CDR3: CACPWGSGNTIYF. CDR3 DNA sequence: TGCGCCTGCCCCTGGGGCTCTGGAAACACCATATATTTT.

CDR3 region: CASSLDRVVVSAFF. The CDR3 DNA sequence: TGTGCCAGCAGTTTGGACAGGGTGGTTGTATCAGCTTTCTTT. The chain carries TRBV6-5 and TRBJ1-1; 8 bases line up with TRBD1. Per the germline V gene, CDR1 is MNHEY and CDR2 is SVGAGI. The junction had 11 bases not matched to a gene; V was cut back by 4 bases and J by 10 bases. The length of the CDR3 is 14 residues.

This clone has at least ten counts. Here the CDR3 DNA reads TGTGCCTGGACAGTCACAATGGGGCGGCTTGAAGCTTTCTTT. Translation: CAWTVTMGRLEAFF. The rearrangement links TRBV30 to TRBJ1-1, with D maybe TRBD1 (5 bases). Deletions cut 4 bases from V and 7 bases from J, with 19 bases between. The germline CDR1 and CDR2 sequences are GTSNPN and SVGIG (reference sequence). The CDR3 runs to 14 residues.

The CDR3 protein is CASSIGQRNQPQHF. CDR3 sequence (DNA): TGTGCCAGTAGTATAGGCCAGAGAAATCAGCCCCAGCATTTT. The V gene is TRBV19, the J gene TRBJ1-5; no firm D call. The CDR3 is 14 residues long. Trimming removed 1 base at V and 4 bases at J, with 8 bases between. CDR1 is LNHDA, CDR2 SQIVND, per germline (reference sequence).

A remark on this clone: The sample contains more than one DNA sequence encoding this CDR3. The V call is TRBV18, the J call TRBJ2-7; D not resolved. Trimming pared 0 bases from V and 1 base from J, leaving 4 bases between. From germline, CDR1 is KGHSH and CDR2 LQKENI. CDR3 length: 13 residues. This chain's CDR3 is CASSPPSSYEQYF. The CDR3, as DNA: TGTGCCAGCTCACCACCTTCATCCTACGAGCAGTACTTC.

The chain employs TRBV7-8 and TRBJ2-3; 9 bases fit TRBD2. Germline CDR1 is SGHVS and CDR2 is FQNEAQ. With V trimmed by 4 bases and J by 6 bases, 11 bases remained unmatched. This CDR3 has 16 residues. Here the CDR3 reads CASSSERASGADTQYF. The DNA of the CDR3 is TGTGCCAGCAGCTCGGAGAGGGCTAGCGGGGCGGATACGCAGTATTTT.

This chain uses TRBV28 with TRBJ2-2; D uncertain. CDR1 MDHEN and CDR2 SYDVKM come from the germline V gene. The V gene lost 4 bases and the J gene lost 0 bases, with 15 bases spanning the gap. The CDR3 spans 17 residues. The CDR3 protein is CASSSSPSGTNTGELFF. CDR3 DNA sequence: TGTGCCAGCAGTTCGTCCCCTAGTGGAACGAACACCGGGGAGCTGTTTTTT.

This chain uses TRBV5-1 with TRBJ2-5, with D possibly TRBD1 on 5 matching bases. Trimming cost V 7 bases and J 2 bases, with 15 bases left between them. The germline V gene has CDR1 SGHRS and CDR2 YFSETQ. The CDR3 loop spans 14 amino acids. CDR3 nucleotides: TGCGCCAGCCACCAGGGTCTAGGGCAAGAGACCCAGTACTTC. Translating gives CASHQGLGQETQYF.

The V gene is TRBV15, the J gene TRBJ1-1, with 8 bases matching TRBD1. This CDR3 spans 15 amino acids. The germline V gene has CDR1 LNHNV and CDR2 YYDKDF (reference sequence). Trimming at V came to 0 bases and at J to 7 bases, leaving 7 bases not matched to a gene. CDR3 in amino acids: CATSRDRTGYHEAFF. Written as DNA, the CDR3 is TGTGCCACCAGCAGAGATCGGACAGGGTATCATGAAGCTTTCTTT.